This T cell receptor (beta chain) was sequenced in a study of blood T cell repertoires in COVID-19. Individuals aged roughly 18 to 95 years were recruited from fewer than 25 US areas. In the original analysis: Amplified reference gene primers provided the basis for estimating nucleated cell counts. Profiled with immunoSEQ multiplex PCR; TCRdb holds only in-frame clones, not every one. Clone size and V and J calls were adopted from that table, with D and trimming inferred from the DNA. The table records some 180,000 clones, 79% of them present only once. V lost 4 bases to trimming and J lost 5 bases, with 13 bases between them. The germline gives CDR1 SGHRS, CDR2 YFSETQ. The CDR3 is 14 residues long.

This sequence joins TRBV5-1 and TRBJ2-1; TRBD1 might be the D (6 bases). This receptor was identified in a woman between 65 and 79 years old in a cohort exposed to, infected with or recovered from COVID-19 (not recorded which). The sample comprised PBMCs or T cells enriched from blood (not recorded which). CDR3 nucleotide sequence: TGCGCCAGCAGCCCCGGGACAAAGGACAATGAGCAGTTCTTC. Translated: CASSPGTKDNEQFF.